This T cell receptor beta chain was profiled in a study of blood T cell repertoires in COVID-19. Germline lookup yields CDR1 KGHSH and CDR2 LQKENI. V dropped 3 bases and J dropped 7 bases, with 10 bases sitting between them. The CDR3 sequence is 14 residues long. Only in-frame clones appear in the TCRdb table, and some are missing; sequencing was by immunoSEQ multiplex PCR. The table has 150,000 to 200,000 clones, less than 90% seen once; the top ten hold more than 12%. The source is a woman in her 70s with COVID-19, enrolled during active disease. Source material: peripheral blood. The chain has TRBV18 and TRBJ1-6; D possibly corresponds to TRBD1 (6 bases). The chain's CDR3 is CASSPTGLNSPLHF. The CDR3 DNA sequence: TGTGCCAGCTCACCCACAGGGTTGAATTCACCCCTCCACTTT.